Listed here are 5 T cell receptor beta chains from one sample, sequenced in a study of HIV-infected patients and healthy controls. cDNA was made from roughly 500 ng RNA using alpha and beta constant primers. Separate chain-specific third strand synthesis with multiplexing indices produced the alpha and beta libraries. Each CDR3 protein is one row after TCRdb ran MiXCR on the 5' RACE reads. The sample records some 25,000 distinct CDR3 sequences, under 9% being singletons. The repertoire came from unfractionated whole blood and reflected all unsorted peripheral T cells. Sequences were obtained from blood. The receptors shown here come from an adult in good health.

This clonotype was counted ten times or more. V is TRBV28 and J is TRBJ1-5; D remains unclear. The CDR3 totals 16 residues. Germline V gene data show CDR1 as MDHEN and CDR2 as SYDVKM. Trimming shortened V by 1 base and J by 2 bases, and 12 bases separated the two germline ends. The CDR3 sequence: CASSLSLGVGNQPQHF. CDR3 DNA: TGTGCCAGCAGTTTATCATTAGGTGTGGGCAATCAGCCCCAGCATTTT.

This clonotype was counted many times. The rearrangement uses TRBV18 and TRBJ1-1; D gene ambiguous. CDR1 and CDR2 from the germline V gene are KGHSH and LQKENI. This CDR3 contains 15 residues. Trimming took off 3 bases at V and 5 bases at J, with 16 bases between the two ends. For the CDR3, the DNA is TGTGCCAGCTCACCCCTGGAGGAGGGAGGTACTGAAGCTTTCTTT. Protein: CASSPLEEGGTEAFF.

This clonotype is medium-sized by share. J is TRBJ1-1 and V is TRBV3-1; D gene ambiguous. The CDR3 length is 18 residues. CDR1 LGHDT and CDR2 YNNKEL come from the germline V gene (reference sequence). V was pared by 0 bases and J by 1 base, with 18 bases between. In nucleotides, the CDR3 is TGTGCCAGCAGCCAAGATGGCCTTCGCCAGGTTAAGAACACTGAAGCTTTCTTT. Translation gives CASSQDGLRQVKNTEAFF. Full variable domain (missing parts from reference TRBV3-1 and TRBJ1-1): DTAVSQTPKYLVTQMGNDKSIKCEQNLGHDTMYWYKQDSKKFLKIMFSYNNKELIINETVPNRFSPKSPDKAHLNLHINSLELGDSAVYFCASSQDGLRQVKNTEAFFGQGTRLTVV.

In its sample, this clonotype was seen many times. This chain connects TRBV20-1 to TRBJ2-3; TRBD2 matches 7 bases. From germline, CDR1 is DFQATT and CDR2 SNEGSKA (reference sequence). This CDR3 has 17 amino acids. The trim removed 3 bases at V and 7 bases at J, leaving 19 bases unmatched. The CDR3 region is CSASGSSGSGLWNTQYF. The CDR3 bases are TGCAGTGCTAGTGGGTCTTCCGGTAGCGGGTTATGGAATACGCAGTATTTT.

This clonotype was observed a few times. The chain joins TRBV28 to TRBJ1-2; 9 positions agree with TRBD1. This CDR3 is 13 amino acids long. V lost 8 bases to trimming and J lost 6 bases; unmatched junction nucleotides: 7. The germline V gene encodes CDR1 MDHEN and CDR2 SYDVKM. The DNA of the CDR3 is TGTGCCAGCGGGACAGGGAAGGTACATGGCTACACCTTC. Residues: CASGTGKVHGYTF.